This T cell receptor beta chain was captured by sequencing in a study of Graves' ophthalmopathy and Graves' hyperthyroidism. Findings and caveats of the study: In blood, most expanded thyroid clonotypes above 0.001 frequency were also detected.

Orbital computed tomography, together with clinical symptoms, serum thyroxine, TRAb and thyroid ultrasound, was used for diagnosis. The authors amplified TCR beta CDR3 regions, and they did so from RNA transcripts for repertoire sequencing. Investigators did first-round RT-PCR with HTBI primers, then second-round multiplex PCR. TCRdb processed the multiplex PCR reads anew with MiXCR; each CDR3 protein has one entry. Of roughly 600,000 distinct CDR3 sequences listed, less than 40% are singletons. Points on this clonotype: The antigen is not known. Given the absence of the conserved phenylalanine or tryptophan at the CDR3 end, a read error is likely. Because the CDR3's place on the DNA is in doubt, the DNA is left out and the CDR3 is given as listed by TCRdb.

The source material was peripheral blood or thyroid tissue (not recorded which). This clonotype originated in an adult man with Graves' hyperthyroidism.

The CDR3 reads CAGSLWPA. The chain joins TRBV7-9 to TRBJ1-2. Per the germline V gene, CDR1 is SEHNR and CDR2 is FQNEAQ (reference sequence). The CDR3 has 8 amino acids, counting both end residues.